A single sample is the source of the 19 T cell receptor beta chains below, sequenced in a study of pediatric ulcerative colitis. Rectal tissue came from one to two pinch biopsies taken at colonoscopy. Using immunoSEQ multiplex PCR, the repertoire was profiled, and TCRdb retains in-frame clones only, with some absent. The data hold 15,000 to 20,000 clones, with around 70% observed a single time. Sequenced sample: gut tissue. The receptors derive from a girl aged 10 to 17 with moderate ulcerative colitis.

J is TRBJ2-2 and V is TRBV5-1, with D hard to call. CDR1 is SGHRS, CDR2 YFSETQ, per germline. The CDR3 has 12 amino acids. V dropped 4 bases and J dropped 8 bases, with 9 bases sitting between them. The CDR3, as DNA: TGCGCCAGCAGCGAACCCGCGGGGGAGCTGTTTTTT. It yields the protein CASSEPAGELFF. The full variable domain, with the rest looked up from reference TRBV5-1 and TRBJ2-2, is KAGVTQTPRYLIKTRGQQVTLSCSPISGHRSVSWYQQTPGQGLQFLFEYFSETQRNKGNFPGRFSGRQFSNSRSEMNVSTLELGDSALYLCASSEPAGELFFGEGSRLTVL.

The table lists this clone with a count of one. This chain connects TRBV11-3 to TRBJ2-3; 8 nucleotides match TRBD2. The CDR3 has 14 residues. V lost 5 bases to trimming and J lost 0 bases; unmatched junction nucleotides: 1. Germline V gene sequence: CDR1 SGHNT, CDR2 YENEEA. In DNA form, the CDR3 reads TGTGCCAGCAGCGTAGCGGGAAGCACAGATACGCAGTATTTT. As protein: CASSVAGSTDTQYF. Complete variable domain (other parts from reference TRBV11-3 and TRBJ2-3): EAGVVQSPRYKIIEKKQPVAFWCNPISGHNTLYWYLQNLGQGPELLIRYENEEAVDDSQLPKDRFSAERLKGVDSTLKIQPAELGDSAVYLCASSVAGSTDTQYFGPGTRLTVL.

The sample holds a few counts of this clone. This chain joins TRBV5-1 and TRBJ1-2; 7 bases map to TRBD1. CDR3 length: 16 amino acids. The germline gives CDR1 SGHRS, CDR2 YFSETQ. Losses at the gene ends were 4 bases for V and 4 bases for J; bases not matched to a gene: 13. The CDR3 DNA is TGCGCCAGCAGCCCAAGATCACAGGGGATCGGCTATGGCTACACCTTC. Amino acids: CASSPRSQGIGYGYTF. Based on the CDR3 plus reference TRBV5-1 and TRBJ1-2, the full variable domain is KAGVTQTPRYLIKTRGQQVTLSCSPISGHRSVSWYQQTPGQGLQFLFEYFSETQRNKGNFPGRFSGRQFSNSRSEMNVSTLELGDSALYLCASSPRSQGIGYGYTFGSGTRLTVV.

The CDR3 bases are TGTGCCAGCAGCTTAACTACAGGGGCCGAGCAGTACTTC. It encodes CASSLTTGAEQYF. J is TRBJ2-7 and V is TRBV7-3; 7 bases agree with TRBD1. J lost 6 bases, V lost 0 bases, and 2 bases had no gene match. There are 13 residues in the CDR3. Germline V gene lookup returns CDR1 SGHTA and CDR2 FQGTGA.

This clone was found a few times. The chain links TRBV19 to TRBJ1-6, with TRBD1 matching over 10 bases. Germline assignment: CDR1 LNHDA and CDR2 SQIVND (reference sequence). The CDR3 covers 16 residues. The J segment lost 7 bases and the V segment lost 6 bases, leaving 9 bases of the junction unmatched. This chain's CDR3 is CASRRRDRGWNSPLHF. The CDR3 coding sequence is TGTGCCAGTAGACGCCGGGACAGGGGTTGGAATTCACCCCTCCACTTT. Supplemented by reference TRBV19 and TRBJ1-6, the full variable domain reads DGGITQSPKYLFRKEGQNVTLSCEQNLNHDAMYWYRQDPGQGLRLIYYSQIVNDFQKGDIAEGYSVSREKKESFPLTVTSAQKNPTAFYLCASRRRDRGWNSPLHFGNGTRLTVT.

V and J are TRBV6-1 and TRBJ1-5; D is uncertain. The CDR3 contains 12 residues. Germline values: CDR1 MNHNS, CDR2 SASEGT. V shed 4 bases and J shed 4 bases, with 5 bases lying between them. The CDR3: CASSARNQPQHF. The CDR3 DNA is TGTGCCAGCAGTGCAAGGAATCAGCCCCAGCATTTT.

This rearrangement joins TRBV4-1 to TRBJ1-4; D is unclear. The CDR3 is 14 amino acids. Germline CDR1 and CDR2: MGHRA and YSYEKL. With 1 base removed from V and 8 bases from J, the gap between germline ends came to 11 bases. The CDR3 loop reads CASSQVGRAEKLFF. The DNA of the CDR3 is TGCGCCAGCAGCCAAGTTGGACGTGCGGAAAAACTGTTTTTT.

This clone was recorded only once. The chain couples TRBV11-2 to TRBJ2-1; no definite D call. This CDR3 comprises 14 residues. V was shortened by 0 bases and J by 6 bases, with 9 bases between the two germline ends. The germline V gene encodes CDR1 SGHAT and CDR2 FQNNGV. The CDR3 DNA follows: TGTGCCAGCAGCTTAGAAAGGGCCGGCAATGAGCAGTTCTTC. Encoded protein: CASSLERAGNEQFF. Combining the CDR3 with reference TRBV11-2 and TRBJ2-1 gives the whole variable domain EAGVAQSPRYKIIEKRQSVAFWCNPISGHATLYWYQQILGQGPKLLIQFQNNGVVDDSQLPKDRFSAERLKGVDSTLKIQPAKLEDSAVYLCASSLERAGNEQFFGPGTRLTVL.

The chain joins TRBV7-3 to TRBJ1-3; no clear D gene. The V end was cut by 5 bases, the J end by 4 bases, with 9 bases between. The CDR3 covers 13 residues. Germline CDR1 SGHTA, CDR2 FQGTGA. The CDR3 DNA reads TGTGCCAGCAGCCCACGGAGAGGAAACACCATATATTTT. This encodes CASSPRRGNTIYF.

V and J are TRBV14 and TRBJ2-3; no firm D call. The CDR3 contains 12 residues. The germline V and J ends were trimmed by 3 bases and 4 bases, with 5 bases remaining between them. Germline loops: CDR1 SGHDN, CDR2 FVKESK. This CDR3 is CASSQTPDTQYF. The DNA of the CDR3 is TGTGCCAGCAGCCAGACCCCAGATACGCAGTATTTT.

The chain joins TRBV27 to TRBJ1-2; maybe TRBD1 (6 bases). The CDR3 is made up of 14 amino acids. Germline CDR1 and CDR2: MNHEY and SMNVEV (reference sequence). Trimming removed 3 bases at V and 7 bases at J, with 15 bases between. CDR3: CASSFRGGEGGYTF. The CDR3 DNA follows: TGTGCCAGCAGTTTCCGAGGGGGTGAGGGTGGCTACACCTTC.

The V gene is TRBV27, the J gene TRBJ1-5; D gene unclear. Deletions cut 4 bases from V and 4 bases from J, with 11 bases between. The germline V gene encodes CDR1 MNHEY and CDR2 SMNVEV (reference sequence). The CDR3 is 14 residues long. The CDR3 nucleotides are TGTGCCAGCAGTTCCCGGGCCTTAAATCAGCCCCAGCATTTT. Protein: CASSSRALNQPQHF.

The V gene is TRBV10-2, the J gene TRBJ2-4; tentatively, D is TRBD1 (6 bases). Germline CDR1 and CDR2: WSHSY and SAAADI. The CDR3 has 15 amino acids. The V end was cut by 6 bases, the J end by 0 bases, with 12 bases between. The chain's CDR3 is CASRLDSLAKNIQYF. The CDR3 DNA reads as TGCGCCAGCAGACTGGACAGTCTAGCCAAAAACATTCAGTACTTC.

V and J are TRBV9 and TRBJ2-3; TRBD2 agrees at 10 bases. J was trimmed by 4 bases and V by 4 bases; bases with no gene match: 12. Germline CDR1 is SGDLS and CDR2 is YYNGEE. The CDR3 extends over 17 amino acids. CDR3 region: CASSPLPLAGQADTQYF. DNA of the CDR3: TGTGCCAGCAGCCCCCTGCCACTAGCGGGGCAGGCAGATACGCAGTATTTT.

This rearrangement joins TRBV6-5 to TRBJ1-1; no reliable D call. CDR3 size: 13 residues. In germline, CDR1 is MNHEY, CDR2 SVGAGI. V was pared by 5 bases and J by 1 base, with 8 bases between. The DNA for the CDR3 is TGTGCCAGCAGTAATCGACAGAACACTGAAGCTTTCTTT. Its translation: CASSNRQNTEAFF.

The chain couples TRBV9 to TRBJ2-1, with 9 bases aligning to TRBD2. Germline V lookup: CDR1 SGDLS, CDR2 YYNGEE. The CDR3 length is 16 residues. V trimming: 3 bases; J trimming: 4 bases; junction bases outside the gene matches: 8. The CDR3 sequence: CASSASGRGGYNEQFF. The DNA of the CDR3 is TGTGCCAGCAGCGCCAGCGGGCGGGGGGGATACAATGAGCAGTTCTTC.

This clone was seen only a few times. V usage is TRBV19 and J usage is TRBJ1-3; tentative D call: TRBD1 (6 bases). The germline CDR1 and CDR2 sequences are LNHDA and SQIVND (reference sequence). The V and J ends lost 3 bases and 0 bases respectively, with 9 bases between them. CDR3 length: 15 amino acids. Here the CDR3 reads CASSMGTFSGNTIYF. CDR3 in DNA: TGTGCCAGTAGTATGGGGACATTCTCTGGAAACACCATATATTTT.

V and J are TRBV10-2 and TRBJ2-1; D is uncertain. CDR1 and CDR2 (germline): WSHSY, SAAADI. Trimming left V 6 bases short and J 9 bases short, with 9 bases between. The CDR3 sequence is 11 residues long. The CDR3 DNA follows: TGCGCCAGCAGGGACGGCGGTGAGCAGTTCTTC. It specifies CASRDGGEQFF.

The sample holds a few counts of this clone. This chain links TRBV15 with TRBJ2-6; D call uncertain. V was clipped by 0 bases and J by 2 bases, with 8 bases between them. Germline CDR1 is LNHNV and CDR2 is YYDKDF (reference sequence). This CDR3 contains 16 residues. CDR3 DNA: TGTGCCACCAGCAGAGATAAAAGGGCTGGGGCCAACGTCCTGACTTTC. Its protein product is CATSRDKRAGANVLTF.